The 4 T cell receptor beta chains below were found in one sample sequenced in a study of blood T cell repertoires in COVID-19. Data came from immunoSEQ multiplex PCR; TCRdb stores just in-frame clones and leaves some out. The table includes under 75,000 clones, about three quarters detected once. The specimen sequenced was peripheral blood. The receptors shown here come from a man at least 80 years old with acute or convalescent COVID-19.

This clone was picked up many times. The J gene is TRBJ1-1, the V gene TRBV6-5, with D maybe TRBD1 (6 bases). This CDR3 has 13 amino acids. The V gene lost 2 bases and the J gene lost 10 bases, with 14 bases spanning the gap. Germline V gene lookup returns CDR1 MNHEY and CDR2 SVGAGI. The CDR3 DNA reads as TGTGCCAGCAGTTACGACGGGATAGGGGGAGCTTTCTTT. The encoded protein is CASSYDGIGGAFF.

CDR3 nucleotide sequence: TGTGCCAGCAGCCGAAGGGACAGCTACGAGCAGTACTTC. Translating gives CASSRRDSYEQYF. This sequence joins TRBV7-8 and TRBJ2-7, with 7 bases identical to TRBD1. Germline loops: CDR1 SGHVS, CDR2 FQNEAQ. This CDR3 is built from 13 residues. V was clipped by 5 bases and J by 3 bases; unmatched bases: 4. Full variable domain (outside the CDR3, taken from reference TRBV7-8 and TRBJ2-7): GAGVSQSPRYKVAKRGQDVALRCDPISGHVSLFWYQQALGQGPEFLTYFQNEAQLDKSGLPSDRFFAERPEGSVSTLKIQRTQQEDSAVYLCASSRRDSYEQYFGPGTRLTVT.

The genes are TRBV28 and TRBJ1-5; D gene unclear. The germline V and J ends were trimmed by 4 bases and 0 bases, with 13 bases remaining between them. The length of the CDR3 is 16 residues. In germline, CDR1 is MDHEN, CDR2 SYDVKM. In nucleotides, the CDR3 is TGTGCCAGCAGTTCCCGTGGGAGCTATAGCAATCAGCCCCAGCATTTT. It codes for CASSSRGSYSNQPQHF.

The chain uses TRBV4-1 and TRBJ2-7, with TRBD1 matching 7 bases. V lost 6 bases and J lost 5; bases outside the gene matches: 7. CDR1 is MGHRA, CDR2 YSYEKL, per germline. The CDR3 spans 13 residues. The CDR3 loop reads CASRPTGAHEQYF. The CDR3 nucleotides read TGCGCCAGCAGACCTACAGGGGCCCACGAGCAGTACTTC.